The following is a T cell receptor beta chain sequence with its context. Its antigen is not identified. The CDR3 totals 15 residues. CDR1 is GTSNPN, CDR2 SVGIG, per germline (reference sequence). V dropped 5 bases and J dropped 1; count of bases not matched to a gene: 9. Unsorted cryopreserved PBMC were sequenced, averaging around 100,000 T cells per clinical donor. This entry belongs to a study of T cells in tuberculosis. Looking at the study overall: A South African cohort included IGRA-negative adolescents, latently infected IGRA-positive adolescents and adults with active tuberculosis.

Method: immunoSEQ multiplex PCR; TCRdb's copy keeps in-frame clones and lacks some. Here the sample spans some 40,000 clones, nearly 97% being singletons. The study's findings and limits: Shorter CDR3-alpha in active tuberculosis partly drove smaller distances. Active tuberculosis TCR-alpha repertoires lay closer to GMM-specific TCRs than IGRA-negative controls, suggesting clonal expansion.

The source is a donor aged 5 to 30 with latent tuberculosis or without tuberculosis infection. The specimen sequenced was PBMCs. V gene TRBV30 combines with J gene TRBJ1-2, with 8 bases fitting TRBD1. The CDR3 sequence is CAWGRGQVFNYGYTF. As DNA, the CDR3 is TGTGCCTGGGGGAGGGGACAGGTGTTTAACTATGGCTACACCTTC. Filled out from reference TRBV30 and TRBJ1-2, the complete variable domain reads SQTIHQWPATLVQPVGSPLSLECTVEGTSNPNLYWYRQAAGRGLQLLFYSVGIGQISSEVPQNLSASRPQDRQFILSSKKLLLSDSGFYLCAWGRGQVFNYGYTFGSGTRLTVV.